This entry lists 26 T cell receptor beta chains sequenced from one sample in a study of T cells expressing NK-cell markers. TCRdb re-called the 5' RACE reads and gives one entry per CDR3 protein, without DNA. The sample's table shows a few hundred thousand distinct CDR3 sequences. Specimen: blood T cells: a sorted CD56 or NKG2C T cell subset, CD4+ or CD8+ T cells, or bulk PBMC T cells (not recorded which). These receptor sequences come from a young man in good health.

This chain links TRBV20-1 with TRBJ1-5; the D call of TRBD1 rests on TCRdb alone, since no DNA is present to check it. CDR1 is DFQATT and CDR2 is SNEGSKA in the germline V gene (reference sequence). The CDR3 extends over 14 amino acids. CDR3: CSAVRGPSNQPQHF.

V and J are TRBV29-1 and TRBJ1-2; TCRdb's D call of TRBD1 is untestable without DNA. In germline, CDR1 is SQVTM, CDR2 ANQGSEA. There are 13 residues in the CDR3. The CDR3 is CSVESPGTLGYTF. Full variable domain (rest looked up from reference TRBV29-1 and TRBJ1-2): SAVISQKPSRDICQRGTSLTIQCQVDSQVTMMFWYRQQPGQSLTLIATANQGSEATYESGFVIDKFPISRPNLTFSTLTVSNMSPEDSSIYLCSVESPGTLGYTFGSGTRLTVV.

The chain is built from TRBV10-1 and TRBJ1-1; the D call from TCRdb, TRBD1, cannot be confirmed without DNA. Germline V gene sequence: CDR1 WNHNN, CDR2 SYGVQD (reference sequence). The CDR3 has 13 residues. Here the CDR3 reads CASSKGRGTEAFF.

The V and J genes are TRBV5-6 and TRBJ2-2; TCRdb calls TRBD2, which cannot be checked without DNA. The CDR3 is 19 residues long. Germline-derived CDR1 and CDR2 are SGHDT and YYEEEE. The CDR3: CASSLHRGRRRRYTGELFF. Complete variable domain (other parts from reference TRBV5-6 and TRBJ2-2): DAGVTQSPTHLIKTRGQQVTLRCSPKSGHDTVSWYQQALGQGPQFIFQYYEEEERQRGNFPDRFSGHQFPNYSSELNVNALLLGDSALYLCASSLHRGRRRRYTGELFFGEGSRLTVL.

The rearrangement joins TRBV4-2 to TRBJ2-4; TCRdb's assignment of TRBD1 cannot be checked, as there is no DNA. CDR3 length: 19 residues. CDR1 is LGHNA and CDR2 is YNFKEQ in the germline V gene. CDR3 region: CASSQEDLGGDRRRNIQYF.

The chain joins TRBV18 to TRBJ1-4. The CDR3 contains 15 residues. Per germline, CDR1 KGHSH and CDR2 LQKENI. The chain's CDR3 is CASSPQGTTNEKLFF.

The chain is built from TRBV27 and TRBJ2-3; TCRdb names TRBD2, which stays unverified in the absence of DNA. This CDR3 comprises 18 residues. Germline values: CDR1 MNHEY, CDR2 SMNVEV (reference sequence). CDR3 sequence reads: CASSRRQTSGSVTDTQYF.

The chain combines TRBV12-3 or TRBV12-4 with TRBJ1-2. This CDR3 comprises 15 residues. The CDR3 is CASSLAGSGAYGYTF.

V gene TRBV6-6 combines with J gene TRBJ2-1. Looked up from germline, CDR1 is MNHNY and CDR2 is SVGAGI (reference sequence). CDR3 length: 13 amino acids. This CDR3 reads CASNRDGYNEQFF.

The chain joins TRBV7-9 to TRBJ2-1; TCRdb picks TRBD2, but there is no DNA to check that call. The CDR3 has 17 amino acids. Germline CDR1 SEHNR, CDR2 FQNEAQ (reference sequence). This CDR3 reads CASRLLLAGGPTDEQFF.

This sequence joins TRBV6-1 and TRBJ1-4; TCRdb gives TRBD1 as the D gene, but with no DNA this cannot be confirmed. This CDR3 has 13 residues. Per germline, CDR1 MNHNS and CDR2 SASEGT. The CDR3: CASSLRTDEKLFF.

The rearrangement joins TRBV5-5 to TRBJ2-7. The CDR3 spans 13 residues. The V gene's germline CDR1 is SGHKS and CDR2 YYEKEE (reference sequence). CDR3 sequence: CASSFGRTYEQYF.

The chain employs TRBV19 and TRBJ2-7; as DNA is missing, the TRBD1 call by TCRdb cannot be tested. This CDR3 is 15 amino acids long. Germline V CDR1 and CDR2: LNHDA, SQIVND (reference sequence). The CDR3 spells CASSDGGAPLYEQYF. Together with reference TRBV19 and TRBJ2-7, the CDR3 gives the full variable domain: DGGITQSPKYLFRKEGQNVTLSCEQNLNHDAMYWYRQDPGQGLRLIYYSQIVNDFQKGDIAEGYSVSREKKESFPLTVTSAQKNPTAFYLCASSDGGAPLYEQYFGPGTRLTVT.

CDR3: CASSQVNRASEKLFF. The V gene is TRBV4-1, the J gene TRBJ1-4; without DNA, the TCRdb call of TRBD1 cannot be checked. The CDR3 is made up of 15 amino acids. The V gene's germline CDR1 is MGHRA and CDR2 YSYEKL.

The rearrangement uses TRBV7-8 and TRBJ2-1; TCRdb indicates TRBD2, and absent DNA this call remains unverified. The CDR3 loop spans 15 amino acids. Germline V gene lookup returns CDR1 SGHVS and CDR2 FQNEAQ. The CDR3 loop reads CASSPTTRNYNEQFF.

The chain is built from TRBV14 and TRBJ2-1; TCRdb reports TRBD2, a call that lacks DNA to check it against. Germline V gene sequence: CDR1 SGHDN, CDR2 FVKESK. There are 16 residues in the CDR3. CDR3 sequence reads: CASSQLTSGNYNEQFF.

This sequence joins TRBV7-8 and TRBJ2-7; TCRdb designates TRBD2, a call that cannot be tested without DNA. This CDR3 spans 17 amino acids. Germline-derived CDR1 and CDR2 are SGHVS and FQNEAQ. CDR3 loop: CASSLASVAGGSYEQYF. Combining the CDR3 with reference TRBV7-8 and TRBJ2-7 gives the whole variable domain GAGVSQSPRYKVAKRGQDVALRCDPISGHVSLFWYQQALGQGPEFLTYFQNEAQLDKSGLPSDRFFAERPEGSVSTLKIQRTQQEDSAVYLCASSLASVAGGSYEQYFGPGTRLTVT.

The genes are TRBV9 and TRBJ1-2; the TRBD1 assignment by TCRdb is unverifiable without DNA. In germline, CDR1 is SGDLS, CDR2 YYNGEE. The CDR3 consists of 16 residues. CDR3 region: CASSAWGGSAQYGYTF.

The rearrangement uses TRBV6-5 and TRBJ2-7. The CDR3 is 15 amino acids. The V gene's germline CDR1 is MNHEY and CDR2 SVGAGI. The CDR3 sequence is CASSYSGQGFSEQYF.

The J gene is TRBJ2-1, the V gene TRBV4-1; TCRdb picks TRBD2, but there is no DNA to check that call. Germline V lookup: CDR1 MGHRA, CDR2 YSYEKL. The CDR3 totals 14 residues. CDR3 sequence: CATLAGTSGNEQFF.

The rearrangement joins TRBV29-1 to TRBJ2-2; TCRdb outputs TRBD1, but without DNA this stays unchecked. The germline V gene has CDR1 SQVTM and CDR2 ANQGSEA. The CDR3 has 14 amino acids. The CDR3 reads CSVVGQGAPGELFF.

The chain uses TRBV12-3 or TRBV12-4 and TRBJ2-7. This CDR3 region has 13 residues. The CDR3 region is CASSLTLSVEQYF.

This chain joins TRBV24-1 and TRBJ2-1. The CDR3 is 13 residues long. CDR1 and CDR2 (germline): KGHDR, SFDVKD. CDR3 residues: CATSEPHEAEQFF.

The gene calls are TRBV20-1 and TRBJ2-1; the D gene TCRdb calls, TRBD2, cannot be checked with no DNA. The CDR3 is made up of 18 amino acids. Germline lookup yields CDR1 DFQATT and CDR2 SNEGSKA (reference sequence). The CDR3 is CSARRALAGPISYNEQFF.

The rearrangement links TRBV29-1 to TRBJ1-1; the TCRdb call, TRBD1, lacks DNA for checking. This CDR3 is built from 13 residues. From germline, CDR1 is SQVTM and CDR2 ANQGSEA. This chain's CDR3 is CSAARQGGTEAFF. The entire variable domain, with the rest obtained from reference TRBV29-1 and TRBJ1-1, is as follows: SAVISQKPSRDICQRGTSLTIQCQVDSQVTMMFWYRQQPGQSLTLIATANQGSEATYESGFVIDKFPISRPNLTFSTLTVSNMSPEDSSIYLCSAARQGGTEAFFGQGTRLTVV.

The genes are TRBV1 and TRBJ2-1; TCRdb picks TRBD1, but there is no DNA to check that call. TRBV1 is a documented pseudogene. This CDR3 is 16 amino acids long. This chain's CDR3 is CTSSQVGTDSYNEQFF.